This TCR beta chain was documented in a study of cytomegalovirus exposure and HLA in healthy donors. Overall study results and limits: CMV serostatus was the only immune exposure information that was available. In a later analysis, several top co-occurrence clusters appeared linked to parvovirus B19, influenza, CMV and Epstein-Barr virus.

Trimming cost V 9 bases and J 0 bases; bases outside gene matches: 6. This CDR3 has 13 residues. Germline CDR1 reads SGHRS; CDR2 reads YFSETQ. This clone was seen more than once but under ten times. Its antigen is as yet unknown. As for the donors, each was a healthy bone marrow donor. 60 Vbeta and 13 Jbeta primers were used in PCR. Profiled with immunoSEQ multiplex PCR; TCRdb holds only in-frame clones, not every one. Among roughly 100,000 clones listed, approximately 70% were seen once. This chain links TRBV5-1 with TRBJ2-7; 7 nucleotides agree with TRBD2. Input material: PBMCs. The receptor was isolated from a man aged 40-49 years in good health and CMV-seronegative. CDR3 DNA: TGCGCCACCTCTCGGGGGGACTCCTACGAGCAGTACTTC. Amino acids: CATSRGDSYEQYF.